This passage covers 27 T cell receptor beta chains from one sample sequenced in a study of early T cells in non-severe SARS-CoV-2 infection. MiXCR was run by TCRdb on the 5' RACE reads, yielding one entry per CDR3 protein. The sample records fewer than 110,000 distinct CDR3 sequences, 11% being singletons. The sample was whole blood. The receptor set was obtained from an adult who was a healthcare worker with PCR-confirmed SARS-CoV-2 infection or an uninfected control (not recorded which).

This clonotype was counted many times. The V and J genes are TRBV6-1 and TRBJ1-2, with 9 bases aligning to TRBD1. The CDR3 spans 15 residues. Germline trimming cut 5 bases from V and 2 bases from J; bases unmatched to any gene: 6. Germline lookup yields CDR1 MNHNS and CDR2 SASEGT. The DNA of the CDR3 is TGTGCCAGCAGTACCTGGACAGGGGAGAACTATGGCTACACCTTC. Its protein is CASSTWTGENYGYTF.

At least ten counts were recorded for this clonotype. The chain is built from TRBV30 and TRBJ2-7, with 12 bases matching TRBD2. V dropped 5 bases and J dropped 6; count of bases not matched to a gene: 5. The CDR3 covers 13 residues. The germline V gene has CDR1 GTSNPN and CDR2 SVGIG (reference sequence). The CDR3 DNA reads TGTGCCTGGTCCCTAGCGGGAGGGCCCGAGCAGTACTTC. It encodes CAWSLAGGPEQYF.

The chain recombines TRBV7-2 with TRBJ1-1; 10 bases match TRBD1. This CDR3 has 14 residues. Germline assignment: CDR1 SGHTA and CDR2 FQGNSA. The junction had 4 bases not matched to a gene; V was cut back by 5 bases and J by 4 bases. The CDR3 here is CASSRRDRGTEAFF. In nucleotides, the CDR3 is TGTGCCAGCAGCCGCCGGGACAGGGGCACTGAAGCTTTCTTT.

This clonotype showed up many times. This chain connects TRBV12-3 or TRBV12-4 to TRBJ1-4, with 7 bases that match TRBD1. This CDR3 is 14 amino acids long. Unmatched junction bases numbered 2, after V lost 1 base and J lost 6 bases. The CDR3 sequence is CASSLVGTDEKLFF. The CDR3 region has the DNA TGTGCCAGCAGTTTAGTCGGGACAGATGAAAAACTGTTTTTT.

This clonotype was recorded many times. V and J are TRBV20-1 and TRBJ1-6; possible D gene TRBD1, 5 bases. The CDR3 runs to 13 residues. The germline V gene encodes CDR1 DFQATT and CDR2 SNEGSKA (reference sequence). Trimming cost V 5 bases and J 9 bases, with 14 bases left between them. CDR3: CSAAGTASSPLHF. CDR3 nucleotides: TGCAGTGCTGCCGGGACGGCGAGTTCACCCCTCCACTTT.

This clonotype was recorded at least ten times. The chain is built from TRBV5-1 and TRBJ1-1; the match to TRBD1 covers 7 bases. CDR3 length: 16 amino acids. Per germline, CDR1 SGHRS and CDR2 YFSETQ. J was trimmed by 6 bases and V by 4 bases; bases with no gene match: 15. CDR3 residues: CASSKGAPSGRAEAFF. The CDR3 DNA follows: TGCGCCAGCAGCAAGGGGGCTCCCTCGGGGAGGGCTGAAGCTTTCTTT.

This clonotype was seen at least ten times. At one end, the junction sequence differs from germline, possibly due to a read error. The chain recombines TRBV7-8 with TRBJ2-7; TRBD1 agrees at 8 bases. The CDR3 spans 17 residues. Germline loops: CDR1 SGHVS, CDR2 FQNEAQ. The CDR3 DNA reads as TGTGCCAGCAGCCTAGCCGGGCGGGACAGGTCCTCCTACGAGCAGTACTTC. It encodes CASSLAGRDRSSYEQYF.

The chain combines TRBV2 with TRBJ2-4, with D perhaps matching TRBD1 (5 bases). Germline loops: CDR1 SNHLY, CDR2 FYNNEI. Trimming took 11 bases from V and 2 from J, leaving 16 bases between them. The CDR3 is made up of 14 amino acids. The CDR3 loop reads CAPLAGKPKNIQYF. CDR3 nucleotide sequence: TGTGCCCCCCTCGCAGGGAAGCCCAAAAACATTCAGTACTTC.

This sequence joins TRBV11-2 and TRBJ2-1; D may correspond to TRBD1 or TRBD2 (5 bases each). The CDR3 length is 12 residues. The germline V gene has CDR1 SGHAT and CDR2 FQNNGV. Here the CDR3 reads CVLRGVSNEQFF. DNA of the CDR3: TGTGTCCTCCGAGGGGTTTCGAATGAGCAGTTCTTC.

The chain is built from TRBV7-2 and TRBJ2-5; D ambiguous. The ends were cut back, 3 bases at V and 3 bases at J, with 11 bases in the middle. Germline V lookup: CDR1 SGHTA, CDR2 FQGNSA. CDR3 size: 14 residues. As DNA, the CDR3 is TGTGCCAGCAGCTTGGGAAACAGAAAAGAGACCCAGTACTTC. It codes for CASSLGNRKETQYF.

This clonotype was counted between two and nine times. V is TRBV7-6 and J is TRBJ2-7; 7 bases match TRBD2. Germline V gene lookup returns CDR1 SGHVS and CDR2 FNYEAQ. Germline trimming cut 4 bases from V and 5 bases from J; bases unmatched to any gene: 8. The CDR3 consists of 14 residues. The CDR3 region has the DNA TGTGCCAGCAGCTCACTCCCGGGGGGTAACGAGCAGTACTTC. Its translation: CASSSLPGGNEQYF.

This clonotype was observed many times. The genes are TRBV18 and TRBJ1-2; the D is unclear. Germline V CDR1 and CDR2: KGHSH, LQKENI. Trimming shortened V by 3 bases and J by 4 bases, and 12 bases separated the two germline ends. There are 14 residues in the CDR3. The chain's CDR3 is CASSPTAGSYGYTF. The CDR3 DNA sequence: TGTGCCAGCTCACCGACGGCAGGATCCTATGGCTACACCTTC. The full variable domain, with the rest looked up from reference TRBV18 and TRBJ1-2, is NAGVMQNPRHLVRRRGQEARLRCSPMKGHSHVYWYRQLPEEGLKFMVYLQKENIIDESGMPKERFSAEFPKEGPSILRIQQVVRGDSAAYFCASSPTAGSYGYTFGSGTRLTVV.

This clonotype was observed a handful of times. The CDR3 sequence: CASSLLSGLAGFRETQYF. The CDR3 bases are TGTGCCAGCAGCTTGCTTTCGGGACTAGCGGGATTTCGGGAGACCCAGTACTTC. The chain is built from TRBV11-2 and TRBJ2-5, with 13 bases that match TRBD2. Germline V gene lookup returns CDR1 SGHAT and CDR2 FQNNGV. The CDR3 runs 18 residues. Trimming took 3 bases from V and 5 from J; bases not matched to a gene: 12.

There are a few counts of this clonotype. J is TRBJ1-2 and V is TRBV7-8, with a weak D call TRBD1 (5 bases). V lost 3 bases and J lost 2, with 13 bases in between. The CDR3 sequence is 15 residues long. CDR1 and CDR2 from the germline V gene are SGHVS and FQNEAQ. This CDR3 reads CASSLRRDRNYGYTF. CDR3 nucleotides: TGTGCCAGCAGCTTGCGCCGGGACCGCAACTATGGCTACACCTTC. Full variable domain (rest looked up from reference TRBV7-8 and TRBJ1-2): GAGVSQSPRYKVAKRGQDVALRCDPISGHVSLFWYQQALGQGPEFLTYFQNEAQLDKSGLPSDRFFAERPEGSVSTLKIQRTQQEDSAVYLCASSLRRDRNYGYTFGSGTRLTVV.

The chain links TRBV7-8 to TRBJ2-3, with TRBD2 matching over 12 bases. Germline CDR1 SGHVS, CDR2 FQNEAQ. This CDR3 has 14 amino acids. The CDR3 DNA sequence: TGTGCGACTACTAGCGGGAGGAACACAGATACGCAGTATTTT. Amino acid sequence: CATTSGRNTDTQYF.

This clonotype was recorded at least ten times. The V and J genes are TRBV12-3 or TRBV12-4 and TRBJ1-5; 8 bases line up with TRBD1. CDR3 length: 14 residues. The trim removed 4 bases at V and 7 bases at J, leaving 6 bases unmatched. The CDR3 DNA reads as TGTGCCAGCAGTTCGGACAGGGCAAGGCAGCCCCAGCATTTT. This gives the protein CASSSDRARQPQHF.

This clonotype was seen a few times. The chain links TRBV6-5 to TRBJ2-1, with unresolved D. The CDR3 consists of 14 residues. Germline V gene data show CDR1 as MNHEY and CDR2 as SVGAGI. V was pared by 10 bases and J by 1 base, with 14 bases between. The CDR3 sequence is CAITRSPSYNEQFF. The CDR3 region has the DNA TGTGCCATCACTCGGTCACCGTCCTACAATGAGCAGTTCTTC.

This clonotype was counted only a few times. The chain has TRBV11-2 and TRBJ2-1; the D call may be TRBD1 or TRBD2 (5 bases each). There are 18 residues in the CDR3. The germline V gene has CDR1 SGHAT and CDR2 FQNNGV. V lost 1 base, J lost 8 bases, and 24 bases lay in between. CDR3 in amino acids: CASSLAWWRQGAGDEQFF. DNA for the CDR3: TGTGCCAGCAGCTTAGCTTGGTGGCGTCAGGGTGCCGGGGATGAGCAGTTCTTC.

As concerns this clonotype: A much larger clone lies a single base off, so this may be a read error. The chain employs TRBV30 and TRBJ2-6; 8 bases are shared with TRBD2. The CDR3 is 13 residues long. The germline CDR1 and CDR2 sequences are GTSNPN and SVGIG (reference sequence). CDR3 nucleotides: TGTGCCTGGACCCAAGCGGGGGCCAACCTCCTGACTTTC. Translating gives CAWTQAGANLLTF.

The CDR3, as DNA: TGTGCCAGCTCATTCAGTCCGGGAGCAGCAGATACGCAGTATTTT. This gives the protein CASSFSPGAADTQYF. The chain is built from TRBV3-1 and TRBJ2-3, with D perhaps matching TRBD2 (6 bases). The germline V gene has CDR1 LGHDT and CDR2 YNNKEL (reference sequence). V was clipped by 8 bases and J by 4 bases, with 19 bases between them. CDR3 size: 15 residues.

The chain uses TRBV7-9 and TRBJ2-1; D unresolved. The CDR3 contains 10 residues. The V and J ends lost 5 bases and 14 bases respectively, with 10 bases between them. Germline lookup yields CDR1 SEHNR and CDR2 FQNEAQ (reference sequence). The CDR3: CASSRSYEFF. In DNA, the CDR3 is TGTGCCAGCAGCCGTAGTTATGAGTTCTTC.

In this sample, this clonotype turned up a few times. The chain is built from TRBV28 and TRBJ1-1; D uncertain. The CDR3 consists of 13 residues. Trimming stripped 5 bases from V and 1 base from J, with 8 bases between. CDR1 is MDHEN, CDR2 SYDVKM, per germline. CDR3 coding DNA: TGTGCCAGCAGTGGCCCAGGGAACACTGAAGCTTTCTTT. Translation gives CASSGPGNTEAFF.

This clonotype came up many times. The chain joins TRBV12-3 or TRBV12-4 to TRBJ2-1; 9 bases are a match to TRBD2. V dropped 0 bases and J dropped 7; count of bases not matched to a gene: 7. This CDR3 is built from 16 residues. CDR3 amino acids: CASSLALSGGRNEQFF. Here the CDR3 DNA reads TGTGCCAGCAGTTTAGCACTTAGCGGGGGCCGAAATGAGCAGTTCTTC.

This clonotype has a handful of counts. The genes are TRBV5-4 and TRBJ1-3, with unresolved D. The length of the CDR3 is 13 residues. Germline CDR1 SGHNT, CDR2 YYREEE (reference sequence). Trimming left V 9 bases short and J 0 bases short, with 10 bases between. CDR3 region: CAIPSLSGNTIYF. CDR3 DNA: TGTGCCATCCCGTCCCTCTCTGGAAACACCATATATTTT.

Details on this clonotype: Possible read error: a much larger clone is one base away. The chain links TRBV11-3 to TRBJ2-1; D gene unclear. V was trimmed by 3 bases and J by 8 bases, leaving 14 bases between them. The germline V gene has CDR1 SGHNT and CDR2 YENEEA. The CDR3 loop spans 14 amino acids. This CDR3 is CASSLGFLSDEQFF. DNA of the CDR3: TGTGCCAGCAGCTTGGGTTTCCTTTCGGATGAGCAGTTCTTC.

Ten or more counts support this clonotype. This chain connects TRBV5-1 to TRBJ1-2; TRBD1 matches 9 bases. CDR1 is SGHRS and CDR2 is YFSETQ in the germline V gene. V lost 3 bases to trimming and J lost 5 bases; unmatched junction nucleotides: 5. The CDR3 length is 14 residues. The CDR3 DNA sequence: TGCGCCAGCAGCTCCCTACAGGGGGCATATGGCTACACCTTC. Residues: CASSSLQGAYGYTF.

This clonotype was observed a handful of times. The gene calls are TRBV20-1 and TRBJ2-5, with 13 nucleotides matching TRBD2. CDR3 length: 14 amino acids. Germline CDR1 reads DFQATT; CDR2 reads SNEGSKA (reference sequence). The J segment lost 4 bases and the V segment lost 5 bases, leaving 4 bases of the junction unmatched. The CDR3 protein is CSAPRTSGGETQYF. The CDR3 DNA is TGCAGTGCTCCCCGGACTAGCGGGGGAGAGACCCAGTACTTC.